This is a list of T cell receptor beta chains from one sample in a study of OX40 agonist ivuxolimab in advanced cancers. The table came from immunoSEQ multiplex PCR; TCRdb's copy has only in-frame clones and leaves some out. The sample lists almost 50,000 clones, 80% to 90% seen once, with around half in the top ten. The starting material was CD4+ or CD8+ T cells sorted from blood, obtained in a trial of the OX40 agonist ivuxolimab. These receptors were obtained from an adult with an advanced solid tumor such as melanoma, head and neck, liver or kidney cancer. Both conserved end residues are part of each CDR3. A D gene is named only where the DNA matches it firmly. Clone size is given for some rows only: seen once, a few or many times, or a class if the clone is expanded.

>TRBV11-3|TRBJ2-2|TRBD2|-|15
CASSLASGHTGELFF
TGTGCCAGCAGCTTGGCTAGCGGACACACCGGGGAGCTGTTTTTT
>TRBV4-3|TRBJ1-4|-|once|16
CASSQDWGTINEKLFF
TGCGCCAGCAGCCAAGATTGGGGTACGATTAATGAAAAACTGTTTTTT
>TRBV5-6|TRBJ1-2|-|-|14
CASIRLGYSYGYTF
TGTGCCAGCATCCGACTGGGTTATAGCTATGGCTACACCTTC
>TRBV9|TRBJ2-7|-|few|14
CASSVGQVTYEQYF
TGTGCCAGCAGCGTAGGGCAGGTGACCTACGAGCAGTACTTC
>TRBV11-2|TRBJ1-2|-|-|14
CASSSQDANYGYTF
TGTGCCAGCAGCTCACAGGACGCTAACTATGGCTACACCTTC
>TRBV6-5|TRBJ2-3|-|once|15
CASSYSSGTTDTQYF
TGTGCCAGCAGTTACTCGTCGGGTACCACAGATACGCAGTATTTT
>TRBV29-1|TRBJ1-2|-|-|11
CSVLQGDGYTF
TGCAGCGTGTTACAGGGTGACGGCTACACCTTC
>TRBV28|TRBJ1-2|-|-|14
CASSLTGRHYGYTF
TGTGCCAGCAGTTTGACCGGGCGGCACTATGGCTACACCTTC
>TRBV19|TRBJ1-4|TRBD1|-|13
CASKDRDLRKLFF
TGTGCCAGTAAAGACAGGGACTTGCGAAAACTGTTTTTT
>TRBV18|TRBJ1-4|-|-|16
CASSPSGIATNEKLFF
TGTGCCAGCTCACCATCGGGGATTGCAACTAATGAAAAACTGTTTTTT
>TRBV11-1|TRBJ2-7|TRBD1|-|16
CASSLRQGAFEGEQYF
TGTGCCAGCAGCTTACGGCAGGGGGCCTTTGAAGGGGAGCAGTACTTC
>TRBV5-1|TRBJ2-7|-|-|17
CASSLLPQRTDTYEQYF
TGCGCCAGCAGCTTGTTACCCCAGAGAACAGATACCTACGAGCAGTACTTC
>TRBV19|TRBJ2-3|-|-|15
CASSIATVSTDTQYF
TGTGCCAGTAGTATAGCGACAGTTAGCACAGATACGCAGTATTTT
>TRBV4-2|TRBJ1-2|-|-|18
CASSQDLVGEQKFYGYTF
TGTGCCAGCAGCCAAGATCTAGTCGGGGAGCAAAAATTCTATGGCTACACCTTC
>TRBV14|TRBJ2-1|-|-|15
CASSPLASSYNEQFF
TGTGCCAGCAGCCCCCTAGCGAGCTCCTACAATGAGCAGTTCTTC
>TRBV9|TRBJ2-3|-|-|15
CASSLQTTSTDTQYF
TGTGCCAGCAGCCTACAGACTACTAGCACAGATACGCAGTATTTT
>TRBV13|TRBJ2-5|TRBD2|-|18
CASSSGTSGVFPRETQYF
TGTGCCAGCAGCTCCGGGACTAGCGGGGTGTTCCCTCGAGAGACCCAGTACTTC
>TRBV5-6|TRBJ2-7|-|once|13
CASSLAASYEQYF
TGTGCCAGCAGCTTGGCCGCCTCCTACGAGCAGTACTTC
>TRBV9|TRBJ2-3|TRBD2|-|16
CASSRLAGGPGDTQYF
TGTGCCAGCAGCCGACTAGCGGGGGGGCCGGGAGATACGCAGTATTTT
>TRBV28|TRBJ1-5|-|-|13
CASHNGGSQPQHF
TGTGCCAGCCACAACGGGGGAAGTCAGCCCCAGCATTTT
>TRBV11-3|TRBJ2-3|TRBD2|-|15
CASSTGTSGRDTQYF
TGTGCCAGCAGCACCGGGACTAGCGGGAGGGATACGCAGTATTTT
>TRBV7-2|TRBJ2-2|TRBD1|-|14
CASSPTGPAGELFF
TGTGCCAGCAGCCCGACAGGGCCAGCCGGGGAGCTGTTTTTT
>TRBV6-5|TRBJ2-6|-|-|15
CASSYSSGGANVLTF
TGTGCCAGCAGTTACTCCTCTGGTGGGGCCAACGTCCTGACTTTC
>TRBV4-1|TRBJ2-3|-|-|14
CASSQDSWRDTQYF
TGCGCCAGCAGCCAAGATTCATGGCGGGATACGCAGTATTTT
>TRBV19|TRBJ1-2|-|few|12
CASRSDYYGYTF
TGTGCCAGTAGGAGTGACTACTATGGCTACACCTTC
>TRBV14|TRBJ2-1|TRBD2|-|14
CASSRLAVYNEQFF
TGTGCCAGCAGCCGACTAGCGGTCTACAATGAGCAGTTCTTC
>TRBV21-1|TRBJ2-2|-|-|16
CASSKSRDIKTGELFF
TGTGCCAGCAGCAAAAGCAGGGACATAAAAACCGGGGAGCTGTTTTTT
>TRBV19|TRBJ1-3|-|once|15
CASSMTGFSGNTIYF
TGTGCCAGTAGTATGACAGGTTTCTCTGGAAACACCATATATTTT
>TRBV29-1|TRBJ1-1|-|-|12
CSVEWEDTEAFF
TGCAGCGTTGAATGGGAGGACACTGAAGCTTTCTTT
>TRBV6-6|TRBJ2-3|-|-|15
CASSYGGLTSGTQYF
TGTGCCAGCAGTTACGGTGGACTAACCTCCGGGACGCAGTATTTT
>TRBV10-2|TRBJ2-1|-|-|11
CASRNYNEQFF
TGCGCCAGCAGGAATTACAATGAGCAGTTCTTC
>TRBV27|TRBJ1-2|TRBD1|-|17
CASSISGTGSGRDGYTF
TGTGCCAGCAGTATTTCCGGGACAGGTTCGGGGAGAGATGGCTACACCTTC
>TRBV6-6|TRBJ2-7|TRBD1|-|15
CASRRTGGYYSEQYF
TGTGCCAGCAGGCGCACAGGGGGGTACTACTCCGAGCAGTACTTC
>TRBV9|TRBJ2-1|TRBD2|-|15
CASSVASGSGGEQFF
TGTGCCAGCAGCGTAGCAAGCGGGAGTGGCGGTGAGCAGTTCTTC
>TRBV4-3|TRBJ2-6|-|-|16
CASSRLGDSGANVLTF
TGCGCCAGCAGCCGTCTGGGGGACTCTGGGGCCAACGTCCTGACTTTC
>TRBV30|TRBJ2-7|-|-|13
CAWSVEVSAEQYF
TGTGCCTGGAGTGTAGAGGTTTCGGCGGAGCAGTACTTC
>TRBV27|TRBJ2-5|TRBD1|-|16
CASSLWYTEGAETQYF
TGTGCCAGCAGTTTATGGTACACCGAGGGGGCAGAGACCCAGTACTTC
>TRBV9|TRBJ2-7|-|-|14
CASSVATGSYEQYF
TGTGCCAGCAGCGTAGCTACCGGGTCCTACGAGCAGTACTTC
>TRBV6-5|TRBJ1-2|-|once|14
CASSSRPGYMRHTF
TGTGCCAGCAGTTCGCGACCTGGTTATATGCGCCACACCTTC
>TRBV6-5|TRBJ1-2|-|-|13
CASTSPRVFGYTF
TGTGCCAGCACAAGCCCCAGGGTTTTTGGCTACACCTTC
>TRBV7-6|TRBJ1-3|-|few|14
CASSLGGSGNTIYF
TGTGCCAGCAGCTTAGGTGGATCTGGAAACACCATATATTTT
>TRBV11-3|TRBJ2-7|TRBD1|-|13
CASSRDRNYEQYF
TGTGCCAGCAGCCGGGACAGAAACTACGAGCAGTACTTC
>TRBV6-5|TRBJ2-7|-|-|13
CASSYRTAYEQYF
TGTGCCAGCAGTTACCGCACCGCCTACGAGCAGTACTTC
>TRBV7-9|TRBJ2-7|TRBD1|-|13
CASSPPDRAEQYF
TGTGCCAGCAGCCCCCCCGACAGGGCCGAGCAGTACTTC
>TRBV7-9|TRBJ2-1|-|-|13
CASNGRRDNEQFF
TGTGCCAGCAACGGTAGGAGGGACAATGAGCAGTTCTTC
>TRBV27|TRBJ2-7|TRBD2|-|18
CATRPFSGGTLSSYEQYF
TGTGCCACTAGACCTTTTAGCGGGGGTACATTAAGCTCCTACGAGCAGTACTTC
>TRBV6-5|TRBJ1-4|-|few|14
CASSLGRADEKLFF
TGTGCCAGCAGTTTAGGACGGGCCGATGAAAAACTGTTTTTT
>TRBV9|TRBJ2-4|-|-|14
CASSFIPGGDIQYF
TGTGCCAGCAGCTTTATCCCGGGGGGCGACATTCAGTACTTC
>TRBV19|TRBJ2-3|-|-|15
CASRNRVGSTDTQYF
TGTGCCAGTAGAAACAGGGTCGGAAGCACAGATACGCAGTATTTT
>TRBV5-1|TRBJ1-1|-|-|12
CASSGANTEAFF
TGCGCCAGCAGTGGGGCGAACACTGAAGCTTTCTTT
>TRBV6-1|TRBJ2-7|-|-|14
CASSGQILSYEQYF
TGTGCCAGCAGTGGACAGATACTTTCCTACGAGCAGTACTTC